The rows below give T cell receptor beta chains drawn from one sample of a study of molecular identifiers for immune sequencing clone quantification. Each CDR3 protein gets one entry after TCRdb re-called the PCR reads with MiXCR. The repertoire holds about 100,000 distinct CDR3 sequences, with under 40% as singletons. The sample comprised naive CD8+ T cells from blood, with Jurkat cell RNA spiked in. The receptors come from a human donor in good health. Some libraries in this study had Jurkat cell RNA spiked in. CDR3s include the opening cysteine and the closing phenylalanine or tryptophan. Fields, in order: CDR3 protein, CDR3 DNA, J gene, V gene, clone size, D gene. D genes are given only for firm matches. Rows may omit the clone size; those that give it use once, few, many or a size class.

CASSLAPGTRNTEAFF | TGCGCCAGCAGCTTGGCCCCCGGGACAAGGAACACTGAAGCTTTCTTT | TRBJ1-1 | TRBV5-1 | - | -
CASSHLGPTRGTDTQYF | TGCGCCAGCAGCCACCTGGGACCGACGCGGGGCACAGATACGCAGTATTTT | TRBJ2-3 | TRBV4-3 | many | -
CASSLERGASGEKFF | TGTGCCAGCAGCTTGGAGCGGGGGGCCTCCGGTGAGAAGTTCTTC | TRBJ2-1 | TRBV5-3 | - | TRBD2
CASRAGTEAFF | TGCGCCAGCAGAGCAGGGACTGAAGCTTTCTTT | TRBJ1-1 | TRBV5-1 | many | -
CSVLTPGVPEAFF | TGCAGCGTGCTGACACCTGGAGTCCCTGAAGCTTTCTTT | TRBJ1-1 | TRBV29-1 | - | -
CASSFAPTGDTEAFF | TGTGCCAGCAGTTTCGCCCCGACAGGGGACACTGAAGCTTTCTTT | TRBJ1-1 | TRBV28 | many | TRBD1
CASLPGTSVETQYF | TGTGCCAGCCTCCCCGGGACTAGCGTGGAGACCCAGTACTTC | TRBJ2-5 | TRBV25-1 | few | TRBD2
CASSLGHGRRYEQYF | TGTGCCAGCAGCTTAGGACACGGGAGAAGGTACGAGCAGTACTTC | TRBJ2-7 | TRBV11-2 | few | -
CASSFLIAYEQYF | TGTGCCAGCAGCTTCCTCATAGCCTACGAGCAGTACTTC | TRBJ2-7 | TRBV11-2 | - | -
CASSYSIPDTQYF | TGTGCCAGCAGTTACTCGATTCCAGATACGCAGTATTTT | TRBJ2-3 | TRBV6-6 | many | -
CASSNGGRDTQYF | TGCGCCAGCAGCAATGGAGGGAGAGATACGCAGTATTTT | TRBJ2-3 | TRBV4-1 | few | -
CASSARAGLDTLYF | TGTGCCAGCAGCGCGCGGGCAGGGCTAGATACGCTGTATTTT | TRBJ2-3 | TRBV7-9 | - | -
CASGNPPPSVASTDTQYF | TGTGCCAGCGGCAATCCACCCCCTAGCGTAGCTAGCACAGATACGCAGTATTTT | TRBJ2-3 | TRBV7-9 | - | -
CASSQGRSSYNEQFF | TGCGCCAGCAGCCAGGGCAGGAGCTCCTACAATGAGCAGTTCTTC | TRBJ2-1 | TRBV4-3 | few | -
CASSDWSPSTDTQYF | TGTGCCAGCAGTGACTGGAGTCCTAGCACAGATACGCAGTATTTT | TRBJ2-3 | TRBV2 | few | -
CASSMSTGGSLEQYF | TGTGCCAGTAGTATGTCGACAGGGGGCTCGCTGGAGCAGTACTTC | TRBJ2-7 | TRBV19 | - | TRBD1
CASSSRLRGQNTQYF | TGTGCCAGCAGCTCAAGACTCAGGGGGCAAAATACGCAGTATTTT | TRBJ2-3 | TRBV9 | - | TRBD1
CASSSRIYEQYF | TGTGCCAGCAGCTCCCGGATCTACGAGCAGTACTTC | TRBJ2-7 | TRBV7-9 | few | -
CSVEVGLAGVVPNEQFF | TGCAGCGTTGAGGTGGGGCTAGCGGGAGTAGTGCCCAATGAGCAGTTCTTC | TRBJ2-1 | TRBV29-1 | few | TRBD2
CSALTSGRTNTGELFF | TGCAGCGCCTTGACTAGCGGGAGGACGAACACCGGGGAGCTGTTTTTT | TRBJ2-2 | TRBV29-1 | many | TRBD2
CATPDRGQGNTEAFF | TGTGCCACACCGGACAGGGGGCAGGGGAACACTGAAGCTTTCTTT | TRBJ1-1 | TRBV2 | - | TRBD1
CASSYRDSSYEQYF | TGTGCCAGCAGTTACCGGGACAGTTCCTACGAGCAGTACTTC | TRBJ2-7 | TRBV28 | many | TRBD1